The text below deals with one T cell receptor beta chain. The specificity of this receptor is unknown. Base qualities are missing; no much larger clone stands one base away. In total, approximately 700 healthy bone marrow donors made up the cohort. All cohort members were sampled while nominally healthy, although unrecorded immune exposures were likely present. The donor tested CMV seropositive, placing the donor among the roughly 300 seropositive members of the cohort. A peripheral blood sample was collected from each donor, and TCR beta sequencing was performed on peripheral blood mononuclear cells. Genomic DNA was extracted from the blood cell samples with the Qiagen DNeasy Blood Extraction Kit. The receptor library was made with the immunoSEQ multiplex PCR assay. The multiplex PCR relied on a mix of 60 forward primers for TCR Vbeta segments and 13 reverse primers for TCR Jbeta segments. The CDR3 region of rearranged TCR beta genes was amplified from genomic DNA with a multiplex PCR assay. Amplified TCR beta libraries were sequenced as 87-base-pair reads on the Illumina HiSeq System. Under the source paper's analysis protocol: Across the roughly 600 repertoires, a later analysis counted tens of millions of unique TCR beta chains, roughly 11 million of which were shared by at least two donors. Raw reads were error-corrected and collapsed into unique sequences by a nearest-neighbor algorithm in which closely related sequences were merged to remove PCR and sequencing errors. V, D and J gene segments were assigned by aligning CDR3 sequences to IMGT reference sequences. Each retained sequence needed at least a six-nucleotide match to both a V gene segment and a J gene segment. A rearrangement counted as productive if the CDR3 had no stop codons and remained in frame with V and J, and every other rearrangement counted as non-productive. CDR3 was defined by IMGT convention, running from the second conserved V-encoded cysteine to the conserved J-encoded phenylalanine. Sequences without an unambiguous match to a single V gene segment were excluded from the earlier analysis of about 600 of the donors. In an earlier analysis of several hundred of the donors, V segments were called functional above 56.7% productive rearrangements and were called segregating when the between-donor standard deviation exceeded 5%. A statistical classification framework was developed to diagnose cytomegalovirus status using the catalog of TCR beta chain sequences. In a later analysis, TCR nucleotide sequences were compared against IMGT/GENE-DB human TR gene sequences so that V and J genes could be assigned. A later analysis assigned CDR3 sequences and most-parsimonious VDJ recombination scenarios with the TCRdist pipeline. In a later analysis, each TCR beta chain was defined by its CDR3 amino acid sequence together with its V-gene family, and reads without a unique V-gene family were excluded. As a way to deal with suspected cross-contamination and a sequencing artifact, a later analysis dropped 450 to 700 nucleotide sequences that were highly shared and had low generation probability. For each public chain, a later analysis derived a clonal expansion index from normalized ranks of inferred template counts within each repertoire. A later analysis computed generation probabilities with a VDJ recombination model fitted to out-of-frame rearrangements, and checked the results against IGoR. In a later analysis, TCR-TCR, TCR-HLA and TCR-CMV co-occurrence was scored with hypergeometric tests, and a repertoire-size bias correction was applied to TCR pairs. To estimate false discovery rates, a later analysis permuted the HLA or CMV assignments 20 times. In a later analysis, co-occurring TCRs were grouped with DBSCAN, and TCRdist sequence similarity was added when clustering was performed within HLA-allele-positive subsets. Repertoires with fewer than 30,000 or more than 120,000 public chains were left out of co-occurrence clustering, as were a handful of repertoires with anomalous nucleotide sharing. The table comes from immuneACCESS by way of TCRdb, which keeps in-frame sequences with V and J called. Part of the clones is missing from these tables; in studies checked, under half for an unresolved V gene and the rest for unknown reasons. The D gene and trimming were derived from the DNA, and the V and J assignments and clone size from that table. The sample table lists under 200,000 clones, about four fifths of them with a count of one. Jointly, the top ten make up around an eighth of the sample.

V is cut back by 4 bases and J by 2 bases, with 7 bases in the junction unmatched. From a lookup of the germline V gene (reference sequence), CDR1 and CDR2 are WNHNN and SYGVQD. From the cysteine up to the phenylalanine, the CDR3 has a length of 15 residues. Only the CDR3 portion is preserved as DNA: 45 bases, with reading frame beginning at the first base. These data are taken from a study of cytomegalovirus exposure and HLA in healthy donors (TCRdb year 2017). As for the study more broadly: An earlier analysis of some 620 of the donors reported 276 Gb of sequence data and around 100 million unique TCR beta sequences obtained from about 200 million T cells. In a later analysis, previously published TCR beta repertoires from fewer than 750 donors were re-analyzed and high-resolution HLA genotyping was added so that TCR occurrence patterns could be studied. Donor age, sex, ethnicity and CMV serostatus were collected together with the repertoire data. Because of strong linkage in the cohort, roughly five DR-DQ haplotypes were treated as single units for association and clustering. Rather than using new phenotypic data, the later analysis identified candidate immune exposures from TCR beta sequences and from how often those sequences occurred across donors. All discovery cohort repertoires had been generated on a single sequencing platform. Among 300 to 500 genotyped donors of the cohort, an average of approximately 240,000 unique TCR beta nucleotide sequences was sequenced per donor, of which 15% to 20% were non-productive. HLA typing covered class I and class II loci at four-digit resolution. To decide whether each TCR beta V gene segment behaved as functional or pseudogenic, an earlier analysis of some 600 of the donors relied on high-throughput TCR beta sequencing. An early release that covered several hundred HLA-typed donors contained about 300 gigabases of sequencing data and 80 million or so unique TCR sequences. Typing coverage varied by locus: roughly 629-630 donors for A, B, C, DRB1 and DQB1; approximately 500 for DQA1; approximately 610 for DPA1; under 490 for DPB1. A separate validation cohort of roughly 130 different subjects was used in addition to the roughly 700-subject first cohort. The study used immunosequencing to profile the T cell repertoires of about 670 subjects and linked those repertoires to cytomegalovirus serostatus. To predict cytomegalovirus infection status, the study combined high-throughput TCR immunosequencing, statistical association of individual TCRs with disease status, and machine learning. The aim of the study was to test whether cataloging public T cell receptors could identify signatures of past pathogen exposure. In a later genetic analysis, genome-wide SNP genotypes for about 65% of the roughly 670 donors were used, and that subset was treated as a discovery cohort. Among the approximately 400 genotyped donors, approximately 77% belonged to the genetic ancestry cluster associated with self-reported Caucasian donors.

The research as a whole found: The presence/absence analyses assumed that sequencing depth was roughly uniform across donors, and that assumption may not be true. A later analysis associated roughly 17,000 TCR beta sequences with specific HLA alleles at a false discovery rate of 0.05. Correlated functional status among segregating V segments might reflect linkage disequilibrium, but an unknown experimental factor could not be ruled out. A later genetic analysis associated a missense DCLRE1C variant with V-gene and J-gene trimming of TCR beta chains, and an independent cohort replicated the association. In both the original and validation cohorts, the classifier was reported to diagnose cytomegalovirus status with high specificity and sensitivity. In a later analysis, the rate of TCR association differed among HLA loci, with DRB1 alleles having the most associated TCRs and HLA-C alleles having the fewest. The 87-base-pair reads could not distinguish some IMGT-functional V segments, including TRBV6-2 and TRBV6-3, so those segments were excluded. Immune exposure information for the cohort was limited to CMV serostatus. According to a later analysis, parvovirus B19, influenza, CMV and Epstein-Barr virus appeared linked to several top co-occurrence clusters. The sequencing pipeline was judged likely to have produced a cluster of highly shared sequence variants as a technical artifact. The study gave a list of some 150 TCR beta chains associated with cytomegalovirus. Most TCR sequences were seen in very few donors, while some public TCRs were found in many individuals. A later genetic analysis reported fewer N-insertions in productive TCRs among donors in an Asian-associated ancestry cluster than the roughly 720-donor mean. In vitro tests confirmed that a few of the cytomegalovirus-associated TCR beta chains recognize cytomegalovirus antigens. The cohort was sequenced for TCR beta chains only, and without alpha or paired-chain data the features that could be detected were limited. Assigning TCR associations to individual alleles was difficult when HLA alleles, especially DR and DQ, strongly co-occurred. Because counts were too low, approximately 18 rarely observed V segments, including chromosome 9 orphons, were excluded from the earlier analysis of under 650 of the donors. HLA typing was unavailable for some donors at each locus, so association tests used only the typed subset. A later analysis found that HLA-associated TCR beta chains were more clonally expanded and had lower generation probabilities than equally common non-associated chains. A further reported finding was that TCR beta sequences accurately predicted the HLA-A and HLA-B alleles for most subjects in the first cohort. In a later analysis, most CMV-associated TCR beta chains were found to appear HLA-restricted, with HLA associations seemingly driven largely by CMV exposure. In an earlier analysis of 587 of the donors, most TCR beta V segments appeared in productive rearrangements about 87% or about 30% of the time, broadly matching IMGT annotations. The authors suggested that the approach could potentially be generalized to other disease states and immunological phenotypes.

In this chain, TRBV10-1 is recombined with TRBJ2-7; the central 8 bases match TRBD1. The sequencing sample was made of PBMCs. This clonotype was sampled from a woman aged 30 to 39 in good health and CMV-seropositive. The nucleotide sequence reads TGCGCCAGCAGTGCTGACAGGGGCGCAACCTACGAGCAGTACTTC. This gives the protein CASSADRGATYEQYF.